These 4 T cell receptor beta chains share one sample of origin, sequenced in a study of T cells after yellow fever vaccination. In TCRdb, the 5' RACE reads were re-called with MiXCR into one record per CDR3 protein. The top ten clones hold roughly 3% of a sample with hundreds of thousands of distinct CDR3 sequences, approximately 13% of them seen once. The sample was CD4+ T cells sorted from PBMCs, taken 15 days after the yellow fever booster vaccination. The receptors shown here come from a man between 18 and 29 years old who received the YFV17D yellow fever vaccine.

The V call is TRBV7-3, the J call TRBJ2-3; possibly TRBD1 for D (6 bases). The CDR3 is made up of 15 amino acids. CDR1 is SGHTA, CDR2 FQGTGA, per germline. The ends were cut back, 4 bases at V and 2 bases at J, with 13 bases in the middle. The DNA of the CDR3 is TGTGCCAGCAGCTCCCAGGGGACCAACACAGATACGCAGTATTTT. This codes for CASSSQGTNTDTQYF.

The rearrangement links TRBV29-1 to TRBJ1-2; the D gene is possibly TRBD1 (5 bases). V gave up 3 bases and J gave up 6 bases, with 8 bases separating them. The germline CDR1 and CDR2 sequences are SQVTM and ANQGSEA. This CDR3 is 11 amino acids long. CDR3 nucleotide sequence: TGCAGCGTTGATCGGGGGGATGGCTACACCTTC. Protein product: CSVDRGDGYTF.

This clonotype was seen a handful of times. This sequence joins TRBV6-2 or TRBV6-3 and TRBJ2-7, with TRBD2 matching 14 bases. V dropped 4 bases and J dropped 2; count of bases not matched to a gene: 7. The CDR3 contains 17 residues. Per the germline V gene, CDR1 is MNHEY and CDR2 is SVGEGT. CDR3 protein: CASSSGTSGGKAYEQYF. The CDR3 DNA reads TGTGCCAGCAGTTCGGGGACTAGCGGGGGCAAAGCCTACGAGCAGTACTTC.

This clonotype was counted at least ten times. This chain joins TRBV4-3 and TRBJ2-2, with D tentatively TRBD1 (6 bases). Trimming shortened V by 0 bases and J by 6 bases, and 17 bases separated the two germline ends. Germline V CDR1 and CDR2: LGHNA, YSLEER. There are 17 residues in the CDR3. The DNA of the CDR3 is TGCGCCAGCAGCCAAGATCGGGGCACAGGGACCCCCGGGGAGCTGTTTTTT. Translated: CASSQDRGTGTPGELFF.